The rows below give T cell receptor beta chains drawn from one sample of a study of cytomegalovirus exposure and HLA in healthy donors. Some clones are missing from TCRdb's copy, which holds only in-frame ones; the method was immunoSEQ multiplex PCR. The sample holds 95,000 to 130,000 clones; about 69% are singletons and the top ten take 1.6%. Specimen: PBMCs. The receptors were gathered from a woman younger than 35 in good health and CMV-seronegative. Each CDR3 is given without its conserved first and last residue. A D gene is named only where the DNA matches it firmly.

d_call	v_call	j_call	cdr3_aa
.	TRBV28	TRBJ2-5	ASRLSQNQETQY
.	TRBV9	TRBJ2-2	ASSFQGGTFDTGELF
.	TRBV6-1	TRBJ2-7	ASSLTLYEQY
TRBD1	TRBV27	TRBJ1-2	ASSVQGGGYGYT
.	TRBV6-1	TRBJ1-1	ASSEWTEGDTEAF
TRBD1	TRBV10-3	TRBJ1-1	ATRTGEGTEAF
.	TRBV5-1	TRBJ2-7	ASSLRLGSYEQY
.	TRBV6-6	TRBJ2-4	ASSSKTSGNLGIQY
.	TRBV5-6	TRBJ1-2	ASSSTGFGYT
TRBD1	TRBV2	TRBJ2-6	ASSEKGARLPGANVLT
.	TRBV29-1	TRBJ1-6	SVGLRDNSPLH
.	TRBV5-1	TRBJ1-1	ASSLVGSGQGPSNTEAF
.	TRBV28	TRBJ2-7	ASSPVRLEQY
TRBD1	TRBV2	TRBJ2-1	ASKPGGTVYNEQF
TRBD1	TRBV7-9	TRBJ1-2	ASSLAPSRTGGSGGYT
.	TRBV28	TRBJ1-1	ASSPLIAGETEAF
.	TRBV7-9	TRBJ1-1	ASSFPDRPNTEAF
.	TRBV6-1	TRBJ1-5	ASRGVGGSNQPQH
.	TRBV27	TRBJ1-6	ASSPSQGDLGTPLH
TRBD1	TRBV7-6	TRBJ1-2	ASSTRTGIDGYT
.	TRBV2	TRBJ2-3	ASSMGLTSTDTQY
.	TRBV15	TRBJ1-5	ATSSSSLTTVHQPQH
TRBD1	TRBV5-1	TRBJ2-3	ASSSWTGGTDTQY
TRBD1	TRBV6-1	TRBJ2-1	ASSPRQGANEQF
.	TRBV29-1	TRBJ2-2	SVAGPAGELF
TRBD1	TRBV4-1	TRBJ1-2	ASSQDNRGMNYGYT
TRBD1	TRBV18	TRBJ1-6	ASSPLPGQAQGSPLH
TRBD2	TRBV25-1	TRBJ2-1	ASSAQTSGGYNEQF
.	TRBV27	TRBJ1-6	ASSSPGSPLH